These 22 T cell receptor beta chains came from one sample sequenced in a study of T cells in Graves' hyperthyroidism and ophthalmopathy (dated by TCRdb to about 2019). The library was obtained by multiplex PCR. Sequencing used an Illumina HiSeq 2000. The TCR beta CDR3 regions were amplified from the RNA transcripts. The first round of RT-PCR for the TCR CDR3 was performed with the HTBI primer set and the Qiagen OneStep RT-PCR kit. TCRdb applied fastp at Q25 and MiXCR to the public reads, then kept only in-frame beta chains. Entries are consolidated by CDR3 protein sequence, retaining the most common genes and DNA. The sample includes a few hundred thousand distinct CDR3 sequences, with approximately 18% observed a single time. The ten biggest clones cover about two fifths of the sample. The sequenced sample was blood. These receptors were obtained from a man in his forties or fifties with Graves' ophthalmopathy.

The chain combines TRBV6-5 with TRBJ1-3; 7 bases are shared with TRBD1. The germline CDR1 and CDR2 sequences are MNHEY and SVGAGI. The CDR3 length is 16 residues. After removal of 5 bases from V and 2 bases from J, the junction contained 9 bases not matched to a gene. The CDR3 loop is CASSLDLQGTGNTIYF. The CDR3 DNA is TGTGCCAGCAGTCTCGACTTACAGGGGACTGGAAACACCATATATTTT.

This chain uses TRBV4-1 with TRBJ2-2, with 8 bases fitting TRBD2. CDR1 MGHRA and CDR2 YSYEKL come from the germline V gene. V trimming: 3 bases; J trimming: 0 bases; junction bases outside the gene matches: 6. CDR3 size: 17 residues. The CDR3: CASSHSSGVANTGELFF. The CDR3 bases are TGCGCCAGCAGCCACAGTAGCGGGGTCGCGAACACCGGGGAGCTGTTTTTT.

A note on this clonotype: A much larger clonotype is one base distant, so this may be a read error. The rearrangement uses TRBV24-1 and TRBJ2-7; TRBD1 might be the D (6 bases). Germline V gene lookup returns CDR1 KGHDR and CDR2 SFDVKD. V gave up 1 base and J gave up 3 bases, with 24 bases separating them. This CDR3 comprises 19 residues. CDR3 in amino acids: CATSDFDRDLGTSLYEQYF. CDR3 DNA: TGTGCCACCAGTGATTTTGACCGGGACCTTGGGACAAGCCTCTACGAGCAGTACTTC.

The chain employs TRBV29-1 and TRBJ1-5; 7 positions agree with TRBD1. The CDR3 consists of 17 residues. V shed 0 bases and J 7 bases; nucleotides not matched to a gene: 15. Germline CDR1 and CDR2: SQVTM and ANQGSEA. CDR3 protein: CSVEERKDDRAGQPQHF. The DNA for the CDR3 is TGCAGCGTTGAAGAAAGGAAGGACGACAGGGCTGGCCAGCCCCAGCATTTT.

This clonotype came up many times. This rearrangement joins TRBV3-1 to TRBJ1-5; 11 bases align to TRBD1. This CDR3 has 15 amino acids. Trimming at V came to 3 bases and at J to 7 bases, leaving 5 bases not matched to a gene. The V gene's germline CDR1 is LGHDT and CDR2 YNNKEL (reference sequence). The CDR3 reads CASSHGQGARQPQHF. As DNA, the CDR3 is TGTGCCAGCAGCCATGGACAGGGGGCTCGACAGCCCCAGCATTTT.

This clonotype was seen only a few times. The rearrangement links TRBV7-2 to TRBJ1-2, with D possibly being TRBD1 (6 bases). Germline loops: CDR1 SGHTA, CDR2 FQGNSA. The germline V and J ends were trimmed by 1 base and 7 bases, with 19 bases remaining between them. The CDR3 spans 16 residues. CDR3 in amino acids: CASSLEPTQGSGGYTF. The CDR3 nucleotides are TGTGCCAGCAGCTTAGAACCCACCCAGGGGTCTGGTGGCTACACCTTC.

Ten or more counts support this clonotype. The rearrangement links TRBV12-3 or TRBV12-4 to TRBJ2-1; the D gene is possibly TRBD2 (6 bases). This CDR3 comprises 13 residues. Trimming left V 6 bases short and J 5 bases short, with 11 bases between. CDR3 amino acids: CASRIRENNEQFF. In DNA, the CDR3 is TGTGCCAGCAGGATCCGGGAGAACAATGAGCAGTTCTTC.

The chain couples TRBV29-1 to TRBJ2-7; D may be TRBD2 (6 bases). The V end lost 4 bases, the J end lost 0 bases, and 10 bases lay between the germline ends. Germline V gene lookup returns CDR1 SQVTM and CDR2 ANQGSEA. CDR3 size: 13 residues. The CDR3 reads CSVAEGHSYEQYF. The CDR3 DNA is TGCAGCGTTGCGGAGGGCCACTCCTACGAGCAGTACTTC.

Comments on this clonotype: Germline is not matched at one junction end, which may reflect a read error. The V gene is TRBV30, the J gene TRBJ2-2; TRBD1 matches at 11 bases. The CDR3 sequence is 17 residues long. Germline V gene sequence: CDR1 GTSNPN, CDR2 SVGIG (reference sequence). The CDR3: CAWSTHPGQGGAGELSF. The CDR3, as DNA: TGTGCCTGGAGTACACATCCGGGACAGGGGGGAGCCGGGGAGCTGTCTTTT.

Ten or more counts support this clonotype. This sequence joins TRBV24-1 and TRBJ2-1, with 12 bases matching TRBD2. The germline CDR1 and CDR2 sequences are KGHDR and SFDVKD. Trimming at V came to 4 bases and at J to 10 bases, leaving 10 bases not matched to a gene. The CDR3 covers 16 residues. DNA for the CDR3: TGTGCCACCAGTGAGCCCGCTAGCGGGAGGGCTGGGGAGCAGTTCTTC. Residues: CATSEPASGRAGEQFF.

The chain uses TRBV5-8 and TRBJ1-2; TRBD1 matches 8 bases. CDR3 size: 20 residues. CDR1 is SGHTS and CDR2 is YDEGEE in the germline V gene. The junction had 17 bases not matched to a gene; V was cut back by 1 base and J by 0 bases. The CDR3 sequence: CASSLRFLGSSGGSNYGYTF. CDR3 coding DNA: TGTGCCAGCAGCTTGCGATTTTTGGGATCTTCAGGGGGCTCTAACTATGGCTACACCTTC.

The chain is built from TRBV5-4 and TRBJ1-2; 9 bases align to TRBD1. Germline loops: CDR1 SGHNT, CDR2 YYREEE (reference sequence). CDR3 length equals 14 residues. With V trimmed by 4 bases and J by 6 bases, 7 bases remained unmatched. In nucleotides, the CDR3 is TGTGCCAGCAGCCTAACAGGGGGCGCCGATGGCTACACCTTC. Amino acid sequence: CASSLTGGADGYTF. The complete variable domain, with remaining parts taken from reference TRBV5-4 and TRBJ1-2, reads ETGVTQSPTHLIKTRGQQVTLRCSSQSGHNTVSWYQQALGQGPQFIFQYYREEENGRGNFPPRFSGLQFPNYSSELNVNALELDDSALYLCASSLTGGADGYTFGSGTRLTVV.

This clonotype has only a few counts. This chain links TRBV5-1 with TRBJ1-6; 11 bases agree with TRBD1. Germline V gene data show CDR1 as SGHRS and CDR2 as YFSETQ. With V trimmed by 2 bases and J by 5 bases, 12 bases remained unmatched. The CDR3 spans 19 residues. The CDR3 nucleotides are TGCGCCAGCAGCTTATCCGGGACAGGGGGTCCCCCCCATAATTCACCCCTCCACTTT. It encodes CASSLSGTGGPPHNSPLHF. The full variable domain, with the rest looked up from reference TRBV5-1 and TRBJ1-6, is KAGVTQTPRYLIKTRGQQVTLSCSPISGHRSVSWYQQTPGQGLQFLFEYFSETQRNKGNFPGRFSGRQFSNSRSEMNVSTLELGDSALYLCASSLSGTGGPPHNSPLHFGNGTRLTVT.

A remark on this clonotype: This may arise from a read error, as a much more abundant clone is one base away. The chain combines TRBV7-7 with TRBJ2-5, with 10 nucleotides matching TRBD1. The CDR3 has 15 residues. Germline lookup yields CDR1 SSHAT and CDR2 FNYEAQ (reference sequence). Here the CDR3 reads CASSLTGGLGEAQYF. CDR3 DNA sequence: TGTGCTAGCAGCCTGACAGGGGGCCTGGGGGAGGCCCAGTACTTC. Combining the CDR3 with reference TRBV7-7 and TRBJ2-5 gives the whole variable domain GAGVSQSPRYKVTKRGQDVTLRCDPISSHATLYWYQQALGQGPEFLTYFNYEAQPDKSGLPSDRFSAERPEGSISTLTIQRTEQRDSAMYRCASSLTGGLGEAQYFGPGTRLLVL.

This clonotype was observed at least ten times. The chain joins TRBV20-1 to TRBJ1-4; 9 bases are a match to TRBD1. From germline, CDR1 is DFQATT and CDR2 SNEGSKA (reference sequence). The CDR3 loop spans 15 amino acids. The J segment lost 8 bases and the V segment lost 1 base, leaving 8 bases of the junction unmatched. CDR3 coding DNA: TGCAGTGCTAGAGCGCCCGGGACAGGGATAGAAAAACTGTTTTTT. Encoded protein: CSARAPGTGIEKLFF.

The chain carries TRBV7-8 and TRBJ2-3; D is possibly TRBD2 (6 bases). This CDR3 contains 15 residues. V was shortened by 2 bases and J by 3 bases, with 12 bases between the two germline ends. Germline loops: CDR1 SGHVS, CDR2 FQNEAQ. The CDR3 region has the DNA TGTGCCAGCAGCTTATATGAGGGGAGGACAGATACGCAGTATTTT. Encoded protein: CASSLYEGRTDTQYF.

This clonotype was counted ten times or more. CDR3 sequence (DNA): TGTGCCAGCAGTCTGGGGACTAGCGGGAGGGCTCGATACGAGCAGTACTTC. Translation: CASSLGTSGRARYEQYF. V is TRBV27 and J is TRBJ2-7, with TRBD2 matching 16 bases. This CDR3 comprises 17 residues. J gave up 4 bases and V 5 bases, and 8 bases lay outside the gene matches. CDR1 and CDR2 from the germline V gene are MNHEY and SMNVEV (reference sequence).

This clonotype was seen at least ten times. The chain couples TRBV11-2 to TRBJ2-5, with D perhaps matching TRBD2 (5 bases). The V gene lost 2 bases and the J gene lost 4 bases, with 8 bases spanning the gap. Germline-derived CDR1 and CDR2 are SGHAT and FQNNGV. This CDR3 region has 13 residues. The CDR3 is CASSLNGGETQYF. Written as DNA, the CDR3 is TGTGCCAGCAGCTTAAACGGAGGAGAGACCCAGTACTTC. The full variable domain, with the rest looked up from reference TRBV11-2 and TRBJ2-5, is EAGVAQSPRYKIIEKRQSVAFWCNPISGHATLYWYQQILGQGPKLLIQFQNNGVVDDSQLPKDRFSAERLKGVDSTLKIQPAKLEDSAVYLCASSLNGGETQYFGPGTRLLVL.

To note about this clonotype: A much larger clone lies one base from this, so it may be a read error. The chain employs TRBV5-1 and TRBJ2-1; D gene uncertain. The CDR3 consists of 14 residues. Germline V gene sequence: CDR1 SGHRS, CDR2 YFSETQ. CDR3 sequence reads: CACSLDQSGDEQFF. In DNA, the CDR3 is TGCGCCTGCAGCTTGGACCAATCAGGCGATGAGCAGTTCTTC.

This clonotype was detected only a few times. This chain links TRBV12-3 or TRBV12-4 with TRBJ1-5; D not resolved. There are 15 residues in the CDR3. Trimming pared 3 bases from V and 1 base from J, leaving 10 bases between. The CDR3 loop reads CASSFLSGSNQPQHF. The CDR3 nucleotides are TGTGCCAGCAGTTTTTTATCCGGCAGCAATCAGCCCCAGCATTTT.

This CDR3 is CATSRDWGREAFF. In DNA form, the CDR3 reads TGTGCCACCAGCAGAGATTGGGGCCGTGAAGCTTTCTTT. J is TRBJ1-1 and V is TRBV15, with D possibly TRBD1 on 5 matching bases. The germline gives CDR1 LNHNV, CDR2 YYDKDF (reference sequence). Trimming removed 0 bases from V and 7 bases from J, with 9 bases in between. This CDR3 is built from 13 residues.

This clonotype was detected ten times or more. The genes are TRBV20-1 and TRBJ2-7, with 7 bases identical to TRBD2. Germline V gives CDR1 DFQATT, CDR2 SNEGSKA (reference sequence). With V trimmed by 5 bases and J by 0 bases, 4 bases remained unmatched. This CDR3 region has 13 residues. The DNA for the CDR3 is TGCAGTGCTCCGACTAGCTTCTCCTACGAGCAGTACTTC. Residues: CSAPTSFSYEQYF.